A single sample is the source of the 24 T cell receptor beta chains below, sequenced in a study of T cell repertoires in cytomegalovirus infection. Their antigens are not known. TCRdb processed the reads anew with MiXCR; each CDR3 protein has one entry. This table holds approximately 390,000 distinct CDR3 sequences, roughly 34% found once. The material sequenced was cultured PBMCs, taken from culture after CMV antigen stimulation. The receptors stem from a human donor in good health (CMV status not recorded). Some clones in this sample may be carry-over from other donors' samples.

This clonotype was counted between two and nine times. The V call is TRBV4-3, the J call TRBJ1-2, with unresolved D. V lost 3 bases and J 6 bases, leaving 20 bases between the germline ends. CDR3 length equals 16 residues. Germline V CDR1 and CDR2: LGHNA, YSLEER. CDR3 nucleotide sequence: TGCGCCAGCAGCCATCTTCAGTCCCGGGGTCGGGATGGCTACACCTTC. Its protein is CASSHLQSRGRDGYTF.

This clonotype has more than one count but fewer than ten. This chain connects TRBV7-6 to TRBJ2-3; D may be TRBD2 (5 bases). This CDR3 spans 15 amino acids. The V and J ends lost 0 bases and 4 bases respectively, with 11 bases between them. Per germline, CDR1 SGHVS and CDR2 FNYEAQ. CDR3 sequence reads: CASSLADGSSDTQYF. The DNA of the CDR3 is TGTGCCAGCAGCTTAGCGGATGGGAGTTCAGATACGCAGTATTTT.

The CDR3, as DNA: TGCGCCAGCAGCCAAGACGGCCGTGAGCAGTTCTTC. It codes for CASSQDGREQFF. The rearrangement joins TRBV4-1 to TRBJ2-1; D gene unclear. Germline V gene lookup returns CDR1 MGHRA and CDR2 YSYEKL. The CDR3 length is 12 residues. The ends were cut back, 0 bases at V and 9 bases at J, with 6 bases in the middle.

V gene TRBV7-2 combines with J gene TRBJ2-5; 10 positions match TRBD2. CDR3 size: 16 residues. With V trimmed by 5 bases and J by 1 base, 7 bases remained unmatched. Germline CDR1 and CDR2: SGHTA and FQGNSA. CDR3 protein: CASSPQLAGGQETQYF. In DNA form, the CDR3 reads TGTGCCAGCAGCCCACAGTTAGCGGGAGGCCAAGAGACCCAGTACTTC.

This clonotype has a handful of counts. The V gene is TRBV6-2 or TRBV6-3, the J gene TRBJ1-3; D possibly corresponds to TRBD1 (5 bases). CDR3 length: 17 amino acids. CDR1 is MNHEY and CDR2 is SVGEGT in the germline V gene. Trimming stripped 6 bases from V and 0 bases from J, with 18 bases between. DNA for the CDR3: TGTGCCAGCAGCAACAATGTACAGGCAAGCTCTGGAAACACCATATATTTT. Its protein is CASSNNVQASSGNTIYF.

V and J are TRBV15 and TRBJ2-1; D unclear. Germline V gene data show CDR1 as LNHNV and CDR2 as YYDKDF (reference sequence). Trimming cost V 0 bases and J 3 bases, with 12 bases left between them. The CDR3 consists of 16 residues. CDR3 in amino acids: CATSRDLTRLYNEQFF. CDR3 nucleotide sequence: TGTGCCACCAGCAGAGATTTGACGAGACTCTACAATGAGCAGTTCTTC.

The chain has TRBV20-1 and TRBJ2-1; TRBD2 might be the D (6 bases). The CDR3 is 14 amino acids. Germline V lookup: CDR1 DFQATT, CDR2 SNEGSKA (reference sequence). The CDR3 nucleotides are TGCAGACCGAGTGGGCGGGGAAGCTACAATGAGCAGTTCTTC. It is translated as CRPSGRGSYNEQFF.

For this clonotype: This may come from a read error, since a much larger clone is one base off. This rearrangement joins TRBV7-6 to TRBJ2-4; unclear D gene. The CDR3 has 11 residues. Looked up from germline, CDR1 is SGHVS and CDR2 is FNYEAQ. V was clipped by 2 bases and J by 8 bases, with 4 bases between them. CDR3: CASSLMDIQYF. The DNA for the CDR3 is TGTGCCAGCAGCTTAATGGACATTCAGTACTTC.

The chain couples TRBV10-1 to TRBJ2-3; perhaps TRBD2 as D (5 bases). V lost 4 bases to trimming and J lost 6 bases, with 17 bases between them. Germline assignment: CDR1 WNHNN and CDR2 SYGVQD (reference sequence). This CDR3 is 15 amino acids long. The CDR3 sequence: CASSGTTGFWDTQYF. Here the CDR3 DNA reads TGCGCCAGCAGTGGGACGACGGGATTTTGGGATACGCAGTATTTT.

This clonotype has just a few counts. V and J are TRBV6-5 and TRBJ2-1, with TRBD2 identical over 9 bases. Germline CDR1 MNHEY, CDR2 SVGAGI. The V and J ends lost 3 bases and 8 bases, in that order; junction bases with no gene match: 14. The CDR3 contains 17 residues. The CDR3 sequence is CASSYLILAGPGDEQFF. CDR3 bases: TGTGCCAGCAGTTATTTAATACTAGCGGGCCCCGGGGATGAGCAGTTCTTC.

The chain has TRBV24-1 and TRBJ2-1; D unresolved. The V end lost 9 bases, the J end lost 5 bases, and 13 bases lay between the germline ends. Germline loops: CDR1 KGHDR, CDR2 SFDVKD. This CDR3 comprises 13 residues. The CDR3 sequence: CATSDGANNEQFF. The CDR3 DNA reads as TGTGCCACCTCGGACGGAGCAAACAATGAGCAGTTCTTC.

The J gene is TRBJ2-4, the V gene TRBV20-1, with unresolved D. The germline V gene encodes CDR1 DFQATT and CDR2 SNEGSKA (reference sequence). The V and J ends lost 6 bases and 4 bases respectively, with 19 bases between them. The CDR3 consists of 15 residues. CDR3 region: CSARNRPASKNIQYF. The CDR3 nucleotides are TGCAGTGCGCGCAATCGGCCCGCTAGTAAAAACATTCAGTACTTC.

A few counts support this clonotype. This CDR3 reads CASSLAGPANTEAFF. In DNA, the CDR3 is TGTGCCAGCAGCTTAGCCGGACCGGCGAACACTGAAGCTTTCTTT. The chain has TRBV7-8 and TRBJ1-1, with unresolved D. The CDR3 length is 15 residues. CDR1 and CDR2 (germline): SGHVS, FQNEAQ. With 0 bases removed from V and 1 base from J, the gap between germline ends came to 9 bases.

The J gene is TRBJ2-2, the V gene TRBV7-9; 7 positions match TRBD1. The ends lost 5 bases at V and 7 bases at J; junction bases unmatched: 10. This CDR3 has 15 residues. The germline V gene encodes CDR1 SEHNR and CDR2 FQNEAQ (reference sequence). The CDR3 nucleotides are TGTGCCAGCAGCGCCCCACAGGGGCAGGACGGGGAGCTGTTTTTT. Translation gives CASSAPQGQDGELFF.

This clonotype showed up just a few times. The CDR3 DNA is TGCGCCAGCAGCCAACTGGCCTCGGTTGGCGGCCAGTACACCTTC. Translation gives CASSQLASVGGQYTF. The chain combines TRBV4-1 with TRBJ1-2; D unresolved. The CDR3 is 15 residues long. CDR1 is MGHRA and CDR2 is YSYEKL in the germline V gene. Trimming removed 2 bases from V and 11 bases from J, with 21 bases in between.

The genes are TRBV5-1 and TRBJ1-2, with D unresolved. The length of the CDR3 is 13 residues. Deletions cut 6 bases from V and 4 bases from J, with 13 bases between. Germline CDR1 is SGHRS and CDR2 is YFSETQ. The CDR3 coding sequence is TGCGCCAGCAACCCACGGGGAGGCTATGGCTACACCTTC. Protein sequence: CASNPRGGYGYTF.

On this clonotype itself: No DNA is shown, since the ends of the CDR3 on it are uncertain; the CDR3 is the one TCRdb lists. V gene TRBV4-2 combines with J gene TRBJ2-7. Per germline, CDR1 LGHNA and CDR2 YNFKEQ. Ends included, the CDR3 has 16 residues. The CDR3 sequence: CASSQGPRSSSGEQYF.

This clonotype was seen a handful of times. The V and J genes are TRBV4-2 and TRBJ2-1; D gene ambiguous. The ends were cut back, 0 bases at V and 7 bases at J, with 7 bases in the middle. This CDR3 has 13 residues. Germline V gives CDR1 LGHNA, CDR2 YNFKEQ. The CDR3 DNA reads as TGTGCCAGCAGCCAAGATGTCGGGAATGAGCAGTTCTTC. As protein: CASSQDVGNEQFF.

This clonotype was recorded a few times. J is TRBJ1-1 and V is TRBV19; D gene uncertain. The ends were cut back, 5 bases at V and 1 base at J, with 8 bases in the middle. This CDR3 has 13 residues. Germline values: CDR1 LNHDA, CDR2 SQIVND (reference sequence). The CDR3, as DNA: TGTGCCAGTAGTTATTTTGGGAACACTGAAGCTTTCTTT. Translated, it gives CASSYFGNTEAFF.

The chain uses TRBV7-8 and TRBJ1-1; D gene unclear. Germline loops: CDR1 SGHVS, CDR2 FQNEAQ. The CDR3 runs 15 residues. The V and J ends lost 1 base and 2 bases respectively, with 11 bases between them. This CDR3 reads CASSLVLGSNTEAFF. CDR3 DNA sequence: TGTGCCAGCAGCTTAGTTTTGGGGAGTAACACTGAAGCTTTCTTT.

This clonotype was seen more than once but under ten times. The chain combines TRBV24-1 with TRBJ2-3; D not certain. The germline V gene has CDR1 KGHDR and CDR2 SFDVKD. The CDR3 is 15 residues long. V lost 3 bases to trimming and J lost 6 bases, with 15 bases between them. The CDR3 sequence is CATSDELGMVDTQYF. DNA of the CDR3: TGTGCCACCAGTGATGAGTTAGGGATGGTGGATACGCAGTATTTT.

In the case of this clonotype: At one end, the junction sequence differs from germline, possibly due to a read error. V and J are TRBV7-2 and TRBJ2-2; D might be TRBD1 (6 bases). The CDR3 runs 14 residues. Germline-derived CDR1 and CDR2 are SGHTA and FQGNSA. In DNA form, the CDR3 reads TGTGCCAACAGCCGCAGGGGTGGCACCGGGGAGCTGTTTTTT. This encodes CANSRRGGTGELFF. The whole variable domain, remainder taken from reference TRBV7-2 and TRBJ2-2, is GAGVSQSPSNKVTEKGKDVELRCDPISGHTALYWYRQSLGQGLEFLIYFQGNSAPDKSGLPSDRFSAERTGGSVSTLTIQRTQQEDSAVYLCANSRRGGTGELFFGEGSRLTVL.

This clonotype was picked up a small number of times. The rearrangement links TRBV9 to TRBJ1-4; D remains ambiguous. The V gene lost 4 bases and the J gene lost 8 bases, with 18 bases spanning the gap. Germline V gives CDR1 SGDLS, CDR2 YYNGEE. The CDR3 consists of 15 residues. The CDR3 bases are TGTGCCAGCAGCCCCAGTGGAGTCTACGGAGAAAAACTGTTTTTT. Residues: CASSPSGVYGEKLFF.

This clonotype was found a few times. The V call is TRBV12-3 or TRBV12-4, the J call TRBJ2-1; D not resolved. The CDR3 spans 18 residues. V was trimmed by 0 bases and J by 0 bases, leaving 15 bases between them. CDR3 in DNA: TGTGCCAGCAGTTTAGCTCGAGACACCAAAAGCTCCTACAATGAGCAGTTCTTC. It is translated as CASSLARDTKSSYNEQFF.